One sample yielded the 11 T cell receptor beta chains listed below, sequenced in a study of cytomegalovirus exposure and HLA in healthy donors. PCR was performed using 60 Vbeta and 13 Jbeta primers. Generated by immunoSEQ multiplex PCR, the TCRdb table keeps only in-frame clones and is missing some. The sample records some 200,000 clones, around 85% being singletons. The specimen was PBMCs. These receptors were taken from a man aged 40-50 years in good health and CMV-seropositive.

The rearrangement links TRBV5-1 to TRBJ1-2; TRBD1 aligns across 9 bases. The CDR3 runs to 16 residues. Germline V gives CDR1 SGHRS, CDR2 YFSETQ. V shed 5 bases, J shed 3 bases, and the junction held 11 bases outside the gene matches. The CDR3 spells CASRDIEGTGHYGYTF. DNA of the CDR3: TGCGCCAGCAGGGACATCGAGGGGACAGGGCACTATGGCTACACCTTC.

The chain has TRBV7-2 and TRBJ1-5; 10 nucleotides line up with TRBD1. Germline V gene data show CDR1 as SGHTA and CDR2 as FQGNSA. CDR3 length: 15 amino acids. J lost 6 bases, V lost 5 bases, and 7 bases had no gene match. CDR3 nucleotide sequence: TGTGCCAGCAGCCTATCGGACAGGGGGTCTCAGCCCCAGCATTTT. It encodes CASSLSDRGSQPQHF.

V gene TRBV5-1 combines with J gene TRBJ2-5, with D possibly being TRBD2 (6 bases). V dropped 0 bases and J dropped 5 bases, with 11 bases sitting between them. The CDR3 has 14 residues. Germline-derived CDR1 and CDR2 are SGHRS and YFSETQ. The CDR3 DNA sequence: TGCGCCAGCAGCTTGGGCGGGGTAGGGGAGACCCAGTACTTC. Amino acid sequence: CASSLGGVGETQYF.

CDR3 nucleotides: TGTGCCATCAGTGCGACAGGGGGTTCGATTAATGAAAAACTGTTTTTT. Its protein product is CAISATGGSINEKLFF. The chain has TRBV10-3 and TRBJ1-4, with 9 bases fitting TRBD1. CDR1 is ENHRY, CDR2 SYGVKD, per germline. V dropped 4 bases and J dropped 4; count of bases not matched to a gene: 7. The CDR3 has 16 residues.

This rearrangement joins TRBV4-1 to TRBJ2-3; a weak D match, TRBD2 (7 bases). This CDR3 is 16 amino acids long. Deletions cut 0 bases from V and 4 bases from J, with 14 bases between. Germline V lookup: CDR1 MGHRA, CDR2 YSYEKL. The CDR3 coding sequence is TGCGCCAGCAGCCAAGAGCTCGGGGGGCTATCAGATACGCAGTATTTT. Its translation is CASSQELGGLSDTQYF.

This chain links TRBV28 with TRBJ2-4, with D possibly matching TRBD1 (6 bases). This CDR3 has 14 residues. V was pared by 4 bases and J by 7 bases, with 14 bases between. Germline V gene lookup returns CDR1 MDHEN and CDR2 SYDVKM. The DNA of the CDR3 is TGTGCCAGCAGTTGGGCAGGGGAGAGGAACATTCAGTACTTC. This codes for CASSWAGERNIQYF.

The gene calls are TRBV21-1 and TRBJ1-2. TRBV21-1 is flagged as a pseudogene. This CDR3 contains 9 residues. The chain's CDR3 is CASSKVGGF. In nucleotides, the CDR3 is TGTGCCAGCAGCAAAGTTGGCGGCTTC.

This clone was detected once. The chain links TRBV13 to TRBJ1-4; 8 bases align to TRBD1. Trimming removed 1 base from V and 8 bases from J; junction bases left unmatched: 6. Looked up from germline, CDR1 is PRHDT and CDR2 is FYEKMQ (reference sequence). There are 15 residues in the CDR3. In DNA, the CDR3 is TGTGCCAGCAGCTTAGCCGGACAGGGTTTCGAAAAACTGTTTTTT. Encoded protein: CASSLAGQGFEKLFF.

The genes are TRBV27 and TRBJ1-5; possibly TRBD1 for D (5 bases). The CDR3 sequence is 13 residues long. The V end lost 6 bases, the J end lost 3 bases, and 9 bases lay between the germline ends. The germline V gene has CDR1 MNHEY and CDR2 SMNVEV (reference sequence). In DNA form, the CDR3 reads TGTGCCAGCAGGCGACAGCCCAATCAGCCCCAGCATTTT. This codes for CASRRQPNQPQHF.

J is TRBJ2-7 and V is TRBV6-5; 9 nucleotides agree with TRBD1. The CDR3 extends over 16 amino acids. Germline assignment: CDR1 MNHEY and CDR2 SVGAGI. J gave up 3 bases and V 3 bases, and 9 bases lay outside the gene matches. CDR3 in amino acids: CASSYGTGLEDYEQYF. In DNA form, the CDR3 reads TGTGCCAGCAGTTATGGGACAGGGCTCGAGGACTACGAGCAGTACTTC.

The chain joins TRBV30 to TRBJ1-2; 7 bases fit TRBD1. V trimming: 6 bases; J trimming: 7 bases; junction bases outside the gene matches: 2. Per the germline V gene, CDR1 is GTSNPN and CDR2 is SVGIG (reference sequence). CDR3 size: 10 residues. CDR3: CACDRVGYTF. The CDR3 DNA sequence: TGTGCCTGTGACAGGGTTGGCTACACCTTC. The full variable domain, its missing parts supplied by reference TRBV30 and TRBJ1-2, is SQTIHQWPATLVQPVGSPLSLECTVEGTSNPNLYWYRQAAGRGLQLLFYSVGIGQISSEVPQNLSASRPQDRQFILSSKKLLLSDSGFYLCACDRVGYTFGSGTRLTVV.